This T cell receptor beta chain was retrieved from a study of blood T cell repertoires in COVID-19. Study at large: Acute-phase and convalescent COVID-19 samples originated in the United States, Italy and Spain. Sources were T cells, B-cell-depleted T cells, or PBMCs; the material itself was cDNA or gDNA.

How the authors handled the data: Counts of nucleated cells, estimated from reference gene primer amplification, were obtained. The repertoire was sequenced with immunoSEQ multiplex PCR; TCRdb's copy has only in-frame clones and lacks some. V and J calls and clone size are given by that table; D and trimming were obtained from the DNA. The sample has 79,000 or so clones, roughly 90% seen once. Germline V CDR1 and CDR2: LGHNA, YNFKEQ. Losses at the gene ends were 4 bases for V and 1 base for J; bases not matched to a gene: 9. This CDR3 has 16 amino acids. The sequence was obtained from a human donor in a cohort sampled during active COVID-19. The sample taken for sequencing was peripheral blood. This chain joins TRBV4-2 and TRBJ2-7; 8 bases align to TRBD1. CDR3 sequence reads: CASSPAEGDRSYEQYF. CDR3 in DNA: TGTGCCAGCAGCCCTGCTGAGGGGGACAGGTCCTACGAGCAGTACTTC.